The rows below give T cell receptor beta chains drawn from one sample of a study of chronic HIV infection and antiretroviral therapy. TCRdb re-derived calls from the 5' RACE reads in MiXCR, one entry per CDR3 protein. Among approximately 30,000 distinct CDR3 sequences listed, roughly 9.1% were seen once. The sequenced material came from peripheral blood. Source of these receptors: an adult who had HIV and had not received antiretroviral therapy, or was an uninfected healthy control (not recorded which). Both conserved end residues are part of each CDR3. The D gene is left open where the match is weak. Not all rows give a size; the values are once, few, many and, for expanded clones, a class.

cdr3_nt cdr3_aa cdr3_length j_call d_call clone_size v_call
TGCAGCGTTGAAGAATTGGAGGGAGCTGAAGCTTTCTTT CSVEELEGAEAFF 13 TRBJ1-1 NA few TRBV29-1
TGTGCCAGCAGCTTTCCAGGACTCGATAACTATGGCTACACCTTC CASSFPGLDNYGYTF 15 TRBJ1-2 NA NA TRBV7-2
TGTGCCAGCAGTTGGGACCCAGGCTCCTACAATGAGCAGTTCTTC CASSWDPGSYNEQFF 15 TRBJ2-1 NA NA TRBV6-2/TRBV6-3
TGTGCCAGCAGCCTCAGGGGATGGAATCAGCCCCAGCATTTT CASSLRGWNQPQHF 14 TRBJ1-5 NA many TRBV6-5
TGCGCCAGCAGCCAAGAGTGGGACAGGGATAGCTCTGGAAACACCATATATTTT CASSQEWDRDSSGNTIYF 18 TRBJ1-3 TRBD1 many TRBV4-3
TGCGCCAGCAGCTTGAACCCAGGGCCCACTGAAGCTTTCTTT CASSLNPGPTEAFF 14 TRBJ1-1 NA few TRBV5-1
TGCAGCGTTGAGGGGACAGGGGTCGACATTCAGTACTTC CSVEGTGVDIQYF 13 TRBJ2-4 TRBD1 few TRBV29-1
TGTGCCAGCAGTGGGAAAGTATACGAGCAGTACTTC CASSGKVYEQYF 12 TRBJ2-7 NA NA TRBV6-1
TGTGCCAGCAGTGTTGGCGGGACAGGTACCTACGAGCAGTACTTC CASSVGGTGTYEQYF 15 TRBJ2-7 TRBD1 many TRBV28
TGTGCCAGCAGCTTAGCGGTAGAGGGCCACGAGCAGTACTTC CASSLAVEGHEQYF 14 TRBJ2-7 NA few TRBV7-6
TGCAGCGTTGAACGGCGGGAGGGTAAAAATGAGCAGTTCTTC CSVERREGKNEQFF 14 TRBJ2-1 TRBD2 few TRBV29-1
TGTGCCAGCAGCGAGGGGCACGGACCCTACGAGCAGTACTTC CASSEGHGPYEQYF 14 TRBJ2-7 NA NA TRBV3-1
TGCAGTGCTAGAGAAAGGTCGGGCTGGGAGACCCAGTACTTC CSARERSGWETQYF 14 TRBJ2-5 NA NA TRBV20-1
TGTGCCAGCAGCCCCCCGATAGGGACGGCCAAAAACATTCAGTACTTC CASSPPIGTAKNIQYF 16 TRBJ2-4 NA NA TRBV11-2
TGTGCCAGCAGCACGTCGCAGGGGGCTGAAGCTTTCTTT CASSTSQGAEAFF 13 TRBJ1-1 TRBD1 NA TRBV7-3
TGCGCCAGCAGCCAGAAGACTATTAGAGGGGGGATGGCCTACGAGCAGTACTTC CASSQKTIRGGMAYEQYF 18 TRBJ2-7 NA NA TRBV4-1
TGTGCCAGCACGACAGAAGCTAGCAATCAGCCCCAGCATTTT CASTTEASNQPQHF 14 TRBJ1-5 NA many TRBV2
TGTGCCAGCAGCTTGGTAGGCACCTTGAACACTGAAGCTTTCTTT CASSLVGTLNTEAFF 15 TRBJ1-1 NA many TRBV5-4
TGTGCCAGCAGCTTAGCTCTAGGCACAGATACGCAGTATTTT CASSLALGTDTQYF 14 TRBJ2-3 NA many TRBV7-8
TGCGCCAGCAGCCAAGAAACTAGCGGGGGTTACAATGAGCAGTTCTTC CASSQETSGGYNEQFF 16 TRBJ2-1 TRBD2 many TRBV4-3
TGTGCCAGCAGTTTTCTGGGAGATACGCAGTATTTT CASSFLGDTQYF 12 TRBJ2-3 NA NA TRBV27
TGTGCCAGCAGCCCGGGACAGGGGAGGTATCAGCCCCAGCATTTT CASSPGQGRYQPQHF 15 TRBJ1-5 TRBD1 NA TRBV7-2
TGCAGCGCCGAACGGAACACTGAAGCTTTCTTT CSAERNTEAFF 11 TRBJ1-1 NA NA TRBV29-1
TGTGCCAGCTCACCACCGTTCGAAGGGAGCTCTGGAAACACCATATATTTT CASSPPFEGSSGNTIYF 17 TRBJ1-3 NA few TRBV18
TGTGCCAGCAGCCTGGGACAGGGAACAACCGGGGAGCTGTTTTTT CASSLGQGTTGELFF 15 TRBJ2-2 TRBD1 many TRBV6-4
TGTGCCACCTACTACCGGGACAGGGGAACCGGGGAGCTGTTTTTT CATYYRDRGTGELFF 15 TRBJ2-2 TRBD1 many TRBV6-2/TRBV6-3
TGTGCCAGCGGACAAGAGCTTCAATCCAATGAGCAGTTCTTC CASGQELQSNEQFF 14 TRBJ2-1 NA NA TRBV7-2
TGTGCCAGCGGGGGCGACGGGGAGCTGTTTTTT CASGGDGELFF 11 TRBJ2-2 NA many TRBV7-3
TGTGCCAGCAGCGGACAGGTCACAGATACGCAGTATTTT CASSGQVTDTQYF 13 TRBJ2-3 TRBD1 many TRBV7-9
TGCAGCGTTCCGGGACCTACTTACGAGCAGTACTTC CSVPGPTYEQYF 12 TRBJ2-7 NA many TRBV29-1
TGTGCCAGCAGCGGGTGGGACAGGGGTTCTGGGGCCAACGTCCTGACTTTC CASSGWDRGSGANVLTF 17 TRBJ2-6 TRBD1 few TRBV5-4
TGTGCCATCAGTGAATCCGGATACGGAGAAGCTTTCTTT CAISESGYGEAFF 13 TRBJ1-1 NA NA TRBV10-3
TGTGCCACCAGTGATTTCGCGGGGTCCGGCTACACCTTC CATSDFAGSGYTF 13 TRBJ1-2 NA NA TRBV24-1
TGCAGTGCCAGGGGACTAGCGGGGGCCCTCGAAGTCCAAGAGACCCAGTACTTC CSARGLAGALEVQETQYF 18 TRBJ2-5 TRBD2 NA TRBV20-1
TGCAGTGCCGATAGGACTAGCGGGGATGCACATGATACGCAGTATTTT CSADRTSGDAHDTQYF 16 TRBJ2-3 TRBD2 NA TRBV20-1
TGTGCCAGCAGCCAGGGGGACAGGGTCTGGAACACTGAAGCTTTCTTT CASSQGDRVWNTEAFF 16 TRBJ1-1 TRBD1 NA TRBV16
TGTGCCAGCAGTTTAGTAATCTCGTCCCTCCACTTT CASSLVISSLHF 12 TRBJ1-6 NA many TRBV12-3/TRBV12-4
TGTGCCAGCAGCTCCGGGACGGTGAGCTCCTATAATTCACCCCTCCACTTT CASSSGTVSSYNSPLHF 17 TRBJ1-6 NA few TRBV5-5
TGCGCCAGCAGTGACGGGGGGCCGTCCTCCGAGCAGTACTTC CASSDGGPSSEQYF 14 TRBJ2-7 NA many TRBV10-2
TGTGCCAGCAGCCCTGCGCGGCAGGGTGAAGCTTTCTTT CASSPARQGEAFF 13 TRBJ1-1 NA NA TRBV7-2
TGTGCCAGCACCAATATTTCACAGGTCTTCTACGAGCAGTACTTC CASTNISQVFYEQYF 15 TRBJ2-7 NA many TRBV6-2/TRBV6-3
TGTGCCAGCAGCACGAGATCGTATGGCTACACCTTC CASSTRSYGYTF 12 TRBJ1-2 NA NA TRBV7-2
TGCGCCAGCAGCCCCGGGCGGACGGCTAATGAGCAGTTCTTC CASSPGRTANEQFF 14 TRBJ2-1 NA NA TRBV5-1
TGCGCCAGCAGCCCCCGTGAGGGCAATGAGCAGTTCTTC CASSPREGNEQFF 13 TRBJ2-1 NA NA TRBV5-1
TGTGCCTGGAGTGCCTCCATCGATGAGCAGTTCTTC CAWSASIDEQFF 12 TRBJ2-1 NA many TRBV30
TGTGCCAGCAGTTTCGGACAGGGGACGGACGAGCAGTACTTC CASSFGQGTDEQYF 14 TRBJ2-7 TRBD1 many TRBV27
TGTGCCAGCAGCCTCCGGGGAGGAGGCGGCTATGGCTACACCTTC CASSLRGGGGYGYTF 15 TRBJ1-2 NA NA TRBV7-6
TGTGCCAGCAGCGTAGACCCCCCCCGGACAGGGGGGGCCAACGTCCTGACTTTC CASSVDPPRTGGANVLTF 18 TRBJ2-6 TRBD1 medium-sized TRBV9
TGTGCCACCAGCAGAGAAGCAGGGGTCGGTATAAAGCAGTACTTC CATSREAGVGIKQYF 15 TRBJ2-7 NA NA TRBV15
TGTGCCATCAGGGAGAGCGGGAGGGACTACGAGCAGTACTTC CAIRESGRDYEQYF 14 TRBJ2-7 TRBD2 NA TRBV10-3
TGTGCCATCAGTGAATCCCAAGGGGCCTATGAGCAGTTCTTC CAISESQGAYEQFF 14 TRBJ2-1 NA few TRBV10-3
TGTGCCATCAGAACAGTCTTCGACGGCTTCACAGATACGCAGTATTTT CAIRTVFDGFTDTQYF 16 TRBJ2-3 NA NA TRBV10-3
TGTGCCAGCAGCTCGACAACCTACGAGCAGTACTTC CASSSTTYEQYF 12 TRBJ2-7 NA many TRBV11-1